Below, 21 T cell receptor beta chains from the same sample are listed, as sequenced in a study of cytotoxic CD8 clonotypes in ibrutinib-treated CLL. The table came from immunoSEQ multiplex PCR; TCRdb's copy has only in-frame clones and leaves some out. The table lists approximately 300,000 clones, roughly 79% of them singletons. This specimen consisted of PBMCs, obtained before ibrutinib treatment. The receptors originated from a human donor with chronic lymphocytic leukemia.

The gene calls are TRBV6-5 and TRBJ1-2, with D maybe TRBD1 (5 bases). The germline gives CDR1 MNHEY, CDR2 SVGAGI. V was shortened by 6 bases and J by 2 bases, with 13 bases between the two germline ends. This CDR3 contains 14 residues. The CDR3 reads CASRRQRKNYGYTF. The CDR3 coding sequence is TGTGCCAGCAGACGACAGAGGAAAAACTATGGCTACACCTTC.

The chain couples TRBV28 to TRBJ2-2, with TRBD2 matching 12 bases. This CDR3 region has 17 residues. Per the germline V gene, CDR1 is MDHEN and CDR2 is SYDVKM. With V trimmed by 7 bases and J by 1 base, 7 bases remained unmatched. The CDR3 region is CASILSGLAGNTGELFF. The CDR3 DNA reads TGTGCCAGCATCTTATCGGGACTAGCGGGGAACACCGGGGAGCTGTTTTTT.

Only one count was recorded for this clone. The CDR3 bases are TGCGCCAGCAGCCAAGGGACAGGGAGGCAGCCCCAGCATTTT. As protein: CASSQGTGRQPQHF. J is TRBJ1-5 and V is TRBV4-1; 8 positions agree with TRBD1. Germline V CDR1 and CDR2: MGHRA, YSYEKL. There are 14 residues in the CDR3. Losses at the gene ends were 1 base for V and 7 bases for J; bases not matched to a gene: 3.

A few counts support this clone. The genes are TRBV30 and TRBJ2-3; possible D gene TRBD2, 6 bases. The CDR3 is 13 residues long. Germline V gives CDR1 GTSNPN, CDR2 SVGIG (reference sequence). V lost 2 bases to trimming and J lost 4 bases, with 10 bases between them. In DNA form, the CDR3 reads TGTGCCTGGAGTCCCCCTAGCGCAGATACGCAGTATTTT. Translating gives CAWSPPSADTQYF.

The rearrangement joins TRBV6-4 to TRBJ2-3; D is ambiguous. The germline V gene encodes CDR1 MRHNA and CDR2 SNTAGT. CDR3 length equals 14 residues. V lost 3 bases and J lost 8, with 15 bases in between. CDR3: CASSDNMKTLTQYF. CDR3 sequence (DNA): TGTGCCAGCAGTGATAACATGAAAACACTTACGCAGTATTTT.

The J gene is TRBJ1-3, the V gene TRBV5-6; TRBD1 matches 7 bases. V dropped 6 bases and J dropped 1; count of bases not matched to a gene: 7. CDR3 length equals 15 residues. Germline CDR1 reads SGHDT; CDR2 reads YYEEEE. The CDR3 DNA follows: TGTGCCAGCACCTTCGACAGGGAGTCTGGAAACACCATATATTTT. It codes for CASTFDRESGNTIYF.

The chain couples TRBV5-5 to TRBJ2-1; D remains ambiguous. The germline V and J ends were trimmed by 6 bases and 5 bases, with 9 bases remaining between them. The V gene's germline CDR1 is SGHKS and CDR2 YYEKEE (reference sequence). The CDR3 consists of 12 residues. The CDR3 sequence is CASIMANNEQFF. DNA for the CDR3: TGTGCCAGCATCATGGCAAACAATGAGCAGTTCTTC.

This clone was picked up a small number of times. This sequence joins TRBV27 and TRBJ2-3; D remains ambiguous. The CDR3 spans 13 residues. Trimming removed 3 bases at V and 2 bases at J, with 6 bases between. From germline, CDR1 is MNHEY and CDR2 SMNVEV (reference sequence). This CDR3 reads CASSLKITDTQYF. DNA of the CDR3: TGTGCCAGCAGTTTGAAGATCACAGATACGCAGTATTTT.

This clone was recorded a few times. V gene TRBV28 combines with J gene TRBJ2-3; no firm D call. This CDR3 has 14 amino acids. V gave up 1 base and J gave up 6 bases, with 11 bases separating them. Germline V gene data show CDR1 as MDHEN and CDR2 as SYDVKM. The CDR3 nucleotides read TGTGCCAGCAGTTTATCTGGGCCCCCGGATACGCAGTATTTT. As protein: CASSLSGPPDTQYF. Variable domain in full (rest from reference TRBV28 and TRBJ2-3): DVKVTQSSRYLVKRTGEKVFLECVQDMDHENMFWYRQDPGLGLRLIYFSYDVKMKEKGDIPEGYSVSREKKERFSLILESASTNQTSMYLCASSLSGPPDTQYFGPGTRLTVL.

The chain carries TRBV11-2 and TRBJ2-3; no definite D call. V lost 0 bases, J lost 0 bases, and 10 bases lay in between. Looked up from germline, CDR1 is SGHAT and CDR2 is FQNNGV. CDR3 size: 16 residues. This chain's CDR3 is CASSLDLWSSTDTQYF. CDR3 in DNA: TGTGCCAGCAGCTTAGATTTGTGGTCTAGCACAGATACGCAGTATTTT. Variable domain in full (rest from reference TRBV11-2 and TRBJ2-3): EAGVAQSPRYKIIEKRQSVAFWCNPISGHATLYWYQQILGQGPKLLIQFQNNGVVDDSQLPKDRFSAERLKGVDSTLKIQPAKLEDSAVYLCASSLDLWSSTDTQYFGPGTRLTVL.

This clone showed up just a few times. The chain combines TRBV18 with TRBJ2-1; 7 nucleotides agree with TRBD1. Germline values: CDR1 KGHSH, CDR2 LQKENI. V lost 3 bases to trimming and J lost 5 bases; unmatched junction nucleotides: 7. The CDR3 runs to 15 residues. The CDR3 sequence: CASSPITDRNNEQFF. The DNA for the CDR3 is TGTGCCAGCTCACCTATAACGGACAGGAACAATGAGCAGTTCTTC.

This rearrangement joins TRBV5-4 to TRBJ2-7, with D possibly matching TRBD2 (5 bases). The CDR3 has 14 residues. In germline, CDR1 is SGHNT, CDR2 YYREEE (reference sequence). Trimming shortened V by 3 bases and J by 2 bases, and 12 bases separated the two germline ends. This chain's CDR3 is CASSSQRSPYEQYF. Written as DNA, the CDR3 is TGTGCCAGCAGCTCTCAGCGGTCACCCTACGAGCAGTACTTC.

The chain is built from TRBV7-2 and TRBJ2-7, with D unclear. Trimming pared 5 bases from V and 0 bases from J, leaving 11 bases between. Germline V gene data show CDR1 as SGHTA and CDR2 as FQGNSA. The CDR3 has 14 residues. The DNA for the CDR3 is TGTGCCAGCAGCCCCGATTATAGCTCCTACGAGCAGTACTTC. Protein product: CASSPDYSSYEQYF.

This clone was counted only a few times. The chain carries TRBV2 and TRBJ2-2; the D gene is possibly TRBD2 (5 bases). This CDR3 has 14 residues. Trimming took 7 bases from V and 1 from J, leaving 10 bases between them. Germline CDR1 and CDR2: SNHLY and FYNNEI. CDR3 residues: CASKERENTGELFF. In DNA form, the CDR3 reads TGTGCCAGCAAGGAACGGGAGAACACCGGGGAGCTGTTTTTT.

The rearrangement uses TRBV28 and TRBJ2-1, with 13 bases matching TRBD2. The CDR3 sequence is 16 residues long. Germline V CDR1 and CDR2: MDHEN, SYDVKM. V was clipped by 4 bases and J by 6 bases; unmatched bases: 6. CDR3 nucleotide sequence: TGTGCCAGCAGTTCGACTAGCGGGAGGAGGAGCAATGAGCAGTTCTTC. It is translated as CASSSTSGRRSNEQFF.

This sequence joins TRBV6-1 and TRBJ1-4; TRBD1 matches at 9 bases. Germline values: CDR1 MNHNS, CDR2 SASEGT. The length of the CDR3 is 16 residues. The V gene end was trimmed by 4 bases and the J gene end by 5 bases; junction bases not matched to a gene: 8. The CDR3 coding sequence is TGTGCCAGCAGTGGGACCCTAGGGACAGGGAATGAAAAACTGTTTTTT. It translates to CASSGTLGTGNEKLFF.

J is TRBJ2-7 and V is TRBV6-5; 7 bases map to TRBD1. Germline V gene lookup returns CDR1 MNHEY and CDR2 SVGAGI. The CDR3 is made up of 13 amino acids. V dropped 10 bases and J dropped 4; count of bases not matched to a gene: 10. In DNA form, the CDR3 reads TGTGCCACCGCAAACAGGGGTGCGTACGAGCAGTACTTC. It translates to CATANRGAYEQYF.

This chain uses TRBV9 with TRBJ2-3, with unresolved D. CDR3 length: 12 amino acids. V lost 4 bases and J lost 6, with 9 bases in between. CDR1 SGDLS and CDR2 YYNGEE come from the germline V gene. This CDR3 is CASSLTSDTQYF. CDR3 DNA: TGTGCCAGCAGCCTCACTTCGGATACGCAGTATTTT.

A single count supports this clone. The DNA for the CDR3 is TGCGCCAGCAGCTTGGAAGGGGACCACTATGGCTACACCTTC. It is translated as CASSLEGDHYGYTF. The chain uses TRBV5-1 and TRBJ1-2; D is perhaps TRBD1 (5 bases). The CDR3 contains 14 residues. The V end was cut by 0 bases, the J end by 3 bases, with 9 bases between. Germline CDR1 SGHRS, CDR2 YFSETQ.

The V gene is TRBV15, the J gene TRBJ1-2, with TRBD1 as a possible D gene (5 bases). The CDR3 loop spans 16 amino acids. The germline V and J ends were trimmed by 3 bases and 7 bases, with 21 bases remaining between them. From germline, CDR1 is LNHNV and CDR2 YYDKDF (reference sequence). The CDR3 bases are TGTGCCACCAGCAGGGGAGGGACTGCTTATGGTAGTGGCTACACCTTC. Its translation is CATSRGGTAYGSGYTF.

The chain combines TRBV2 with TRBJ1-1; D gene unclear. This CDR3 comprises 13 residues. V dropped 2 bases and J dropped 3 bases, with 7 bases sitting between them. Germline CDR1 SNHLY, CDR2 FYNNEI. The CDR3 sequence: CASSEIRDTEAFF. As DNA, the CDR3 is TGTGCCAGCAGTGAAATTCGGGACACTGAAGCTTTCTTT.